These 23 T cell receptor beta chains came from one sample sequenced in a study of cytomegalovirus exposure and HLA in healthy donors. The PCR contained 60 Vbeta and 13 Jbeta primers. Sequencing was performed with immunoSEQ multiplex PCR; in TCRdb, only in-frame clones are kept and a portion is missing. The sample consists of some 180,000 clones, roughly 78% of them appearing once. The sequenced sample was PBMCs. These receptors were obtained from a woman aged 25-40 years in good health and CMV-seronegative.

J is TRBJ1-2 and V is TRBV7-9, with 7 bases identical to TRBD1. After removal of 2 bases from V and 2 bases from J, the junction contained 8 bases not matched to a gene. The CDR3 covers 16 residues. Germline CDR1 SEHNR, CDR2 FQNEAQ (reference sequence). The CDR3 coding sequence is TGTGCCAGCAGCTTACGTACAGGGGTTCGGAACTATGGCTACACCTTC. Translation: CASSLRTGVRNYGYTF.

Comments on this clone: Germline and junction disagree at one end, which may indicate a read error. The chain's CDR3 is CASRYYNEQFF. The CDR3 DNA reads TGTGCCAGCAGGTACTACAATGAGCAGTTCTTC. The V gene is TRBV6-5, the J gene TRBJ2-1; no clear D. The CDR3 is made up of 11 amino acids. Germline V lookup: CDR1 MNHEY, CDR2 SVGAGI.

This clone occurred a few times. The rearrangement uses TRBV7-9 and TRBJ2-2; 11 bases map to TRBD2. Germline-derived CDR1 and CDR2 are SEHNR and FQNEAQ (reference sequence). This CDR3 comprises 17 residues. The trim removed 5 bases at V and 5 bases at J, leaving 10 bases unmatched. Here the CDR3 reads CASSPRLAGKATGELFF. In DNA form, the CDR3 reads TGTGCCAGCAGCCCCAGACTAGCGGGGAAGGCGACCGGGGAGCTGTTTTTT.

CDR3: CASSRQGAAAYNEQFF. CDR3 nucleotide sequence: TGTGCCAGTAGTCGACAGGGGGCCGCCGCCTACAATGAGCAGTTCTTC. This chain connects TRBV19 to TRBJ2-1; 10 bases align to TRBD1. The V gene's germline CDR1 is LNHDA and CDR2 SQIVND (reference sequence). J was trimmed by 2 bases and V by 5 bases; bases with no gene match: 6. The CDR3 extends over 16 amino acids.

This chain links TRBV27 with TRBJ1-5, with D unresolved. Germline V gene sequence: CDR1 MNHEY, CDR2 SMNVEV (reference sequence). The length of the CDR3 is 14 residues. The V and J ends lost 10 bases and 0 bases respectively, with 13 bases between them. The CDR3 protein is CATAPGNSNQPQHF. DNA for the CDR3: TGTGCCACCGCACCGGGGAATAGCAATCAGCCCCAGCATTTT.

Written as DNA, the CDR3 is TGTGCCAGCAGACGGACAGAGAACACTGAAGCTTTCTTT. As protein: CASRRTENTEAFF. The V call is TRBV5-4, the J call TRBJ1-1; the D gene is possibly TRBD1 (6 bases). The CDR3 runs 13 residues. Germline V gives CDR1 SGHNT, CDR2 YYREEE (reference sequence). V dropped 5 bases and J dropped 1 base, with 9 bases sitting between them.

The chain has TRBV6-6 and TRBJ2-6, with TRBD1 matching over 9 bases. Trimming at V came to 6 bases and at J to 15 bases, leaving 12 bases not matched to a gene. The V gene's germline CDR1 is MNHNY and CDR2 SVGAGI (reference sequence). This CDR3 has 14 residues. The CDR3 is CASSNTGGAGGLTF. In DNA, the CDR3 is TGTGCCAGCAGCAACACAGGGGGCGCAGGGGGCCTGACTTTC.

V gene TRBV11-2 combines with J gene TRBJ2-5; the D gene is possibly TRBD2 (6 bases). The CDR3 loop spans 16 amino acids. Germline CDR1 is SGHAT and CDR2 is FQNNGV. V shed 5 bases and J shed 4 bases, with 20 bases lying between them. CDR3 in amino acids: CASSTRLVALGETQYF. CDR3 in DNA: TGTGCCAGCAGCACCCGACTAGTTGCGTTAGGAGAGACCCAGTACTTC.

This clone was found once. The chain recombines TRBV5-1 with TRBJ1-4; unclear D gene. V was pared by 2 bases and J by 6 bases, with 11 bases between. The CDR3 runs to 14 residues. Germline CDR1 is SGHRS and CDR2 is YFSETQ. CDR3 sequence reads: CASSLGAGYEKLFF. CDR3 DNA: TGCGCCAGCAGCTTAGGTGCAGGATATGAAAAACTGTTTTTT.

The J gene is TRBJ2-1, the V gene TRBV7-9, with TRBD1 matching over 10 bases. Looked up from germline, CDR1 is SEHNR and CDR2 is FQNEAQ (reference sequence). The CDR3 has 15 residues. J was trimmed by 8 bases and V by 5 bases; bases with no gene match: 9. CDR3 DNA: TGTGCCAGCAGCCTAAGACAGGGGGCTATCGATGAGCAGTTCTTC. Residues: CASSLRQGAIDEQFF.

The J gene is TRBJ1-2, the V gene TRBV9, with a weak D call TRBD1 (6 bases). Trimming removed 0 bases from V and 2 bases from J, with 11 bases in between. Per the germline V gene, CDR1 is SGDLS and CDR2 is YYNGEE. The CDR3 covers 15 residues. CDR3 protein: CASSVGGGRNYGYTF. CDR3 DNA: TGTGCCAGCAGCGTAGGGGGGGGCCGGAACTATGGCTACACCTTC.

This chain uses TRBV5-1 with TRBJ2-7; D gene unclear. The germline V gene encodes CDR1 SGHRS and CDR2 YFSETQ. The CDR3 is 13 amino acids. With 4 bases removed from V and 6 bases from J, the gap between germline ends came to 14 bases. CDR3 sequence reads: CASSPDIGREQYF. The CDR3 nucleotides are TGCGCCAGCAGCCCTGACATAGGTCGCGAGCAGTACTTC.

This chain joins TRBV2 and TRBJ1-1, with D maybe TRBD1 (5 bases). The CDR3 is made up of 11 amino acids. V gave up 8 bases and J gave up 1 base, with 5 bases separating them. The germline V gene has CDR1 SNHLY and CDR2 FYNNEI. The CDR3 is CASDRNTEAFF. CDR3 sequence (DNA): TGTGCCAGCGACAGGAACACTGAAGCTTTCTTT.

The chain couples TRBV7-6 to TRBJ1-1; possible D gene TRBD1, 6 bases. Germline CDR1 SGHVS, CDR2 FNYEAQ. The CDR3 is 14 amino acids. The ends were cut back, 2 bases at V and 5 bases at J, with 12 bases in the middle. CDR3 amino acids: CASSLSGGGTEAFF. The CDR3 region has the DNA TGTGCCAGCAGCTTATCGGGGGGCGGGACTGAAGCTTTCTTT.

CDR3 loop: CASSVVAGKGSNYGYTF. CDR3 in DNA: TGTGCCAGCAGCGTAGTCGCAGGGAAGGGGTCTAACTATGGCTACACCTTC. This chain links TRBV9 with TRBJ1-2, with TRBD1 as a possible D gene (5 bases). CDR1 is SGDLS and CDR2 is YYNGEE in the germline V gene. This CDR3 has 17 amino acids. The ends were cut back, 0 bases at V and 0 bases at J, with 15 bases in the middle.

This chain joins TRBV27 and TRBJ1-2, with TRBD1 matching 7 bases. This CDR3 has 16 residues. With 8 bases clipped from V and 1 base from J, the junction kept 13 bases outside the gene matches. CDR1 and CDR2 from the germline V gene are MNHEY and SMNVEV (reference sequence). This chain's CDR3 is CASGGPGQDVNYGYTF. CDR3 bases: TGTGCCAGCGGGGGGCCTGGACAGGACGTTAACTATGGCTACACCTTC.

The CDR3 nucleotides are TGTGCCAGCAGCTTAGGGCTAGCGGACTCCTACGAGCAGTACTTC. This encodes CASSLGLADSYEQYF. V is TRBV7-2 and J is TRBJ2-7, with 7 positions matching TRBD2. The J segment lost 0 bases and the V segment lost 1 base, leaving 3 bases of the junction unmatched. This CDR3 has 15 residues. Per germline, CDR1 SGHTA and CDR2 FQGNSA.

This clone has more than one count but fewer than ten. A junction boundary mismatches the germline segment, possibly from a read error. The chain combines TRBV6-6 with TRBJ1-2; 9 positions match TRBD1. Germline V lookup: CDR1 MNHNY, CDR2 SVGAGI (reference sequence). The CDR3 has 16 residues. The CDR3 DNA reads TGTGCCAGCAGTTACTCTTCCTACCCGGGACAGGGTGATCAGGGCTTC. Protein sequence: CASSYSSYPGQGDQGF.

The rearrangement joins TRBV6-5 to TRBJ1-1, with D perhaps TRBD1 (5 bases). Per germline, CDR1 MNHEY and CDR2 SVGAGI. The CDR3 contains 12 residues. V was trimmed by 9 bases and J by 5 bases, leaving 13 bases between them. The CDR3 DNA sequence: TGTGCCAGTCAATCGGGGGTGACTGAAGCTTTCTTT. Translated: CASQSGVTEAFF.

J is TRBJ1-4 and V is TRBV15, with 7 bases lining up with TRBD1. Germline-derived CDR1 and CDR2 are LNHNV and YYDKDF (reference sequence). The CDR3 is 15 amino acids. After removal of 7 bases from V and 8 bases from J, the junction contained 13 bases not matched to a gene. The CDR3 here is CATKYDRVGAEKLFF. CDR3 DNA: TGTGCCACCAAATACGACAGGGTCGGGGCCGAAAAACTGTTTTTT.

J is TRBJ2-1 and V is TRBV11-2, with TRBD2 matching over 11 bases. Trimming took 3 bases from V and 7 from J; bases not matched to a gene: 5. Germline-derived CDR1 and CDR2 are SGHAT and FQNNGV. The CDR3 sequence is 15 residues long. DNA for the CDR3: TGTGCCAGCAGCTTTAGCGGGGGGGCCCTAAATGAGCAGTTCTTC. Its protein product is CASSFSGGALNEQFF.

The chain joins TRBV7-3 to TRBJ1-2, with 8 bases matching TRBD1. Per the germline V gene, CDR1 is SGHTA and CDR2 is FQGTGA. The CDR3 has 15 amino acids. Trimming took 5 bases from V and 1 from J; bases not matched to a gene: 6. CDR3 residues: CASSPGTGYNYGYTF. The CDR3 DNA reads as TGTGCCAGCAGCCCCGGGACAGGTTATAACTATGGCTACACCTTC.

The V and J genes are TRBV5-1 and TRBJ1-2; D unclear. The V gene lost 0 bases and the J gene lost 3 bases, with 18 bases spanning the gap. The CDR3 is 17 amino acids. CDR1 SGHRS and CDR2 YFSETQ come from the germline V gene. DNA for the CDR3: TGCGCCAGCAGCTTGGCTTATACTCCAGGAATGGACTATGGCTACACCTTC. Its protein product is CASSLAYTPGMDYGYTF.